This T cell receptor (beta chain) was profiled in a study of blood T cells in healthy people across ages. Study-level findings and limits: Donor CMV infection status was unknown, possibly confounding age-related changes in expanded clonotypes. Unsorted PBMCs prevented conclusive naive versus antigen-experienced comparison.

A sample-barcoded 5' primer and a J-beta primer mix were used in a second PCR of about 6 to 12 cycles. TCRdb re-called the 5' RACE reads through MiXCR, storing one row per CDR3 protein. The data contain around 1,100,000 distinct CDR3 sequences, 35% to 40% of them seen just once; the ten biggest clones take up around 14%. CDR1 is LGHNA and CDR2 is YSLEER in the germline V gene. The CDR3 consists of 13 residues. V gave up 0 bases and J gave up 6 bases, with 8 bases separating them. Turning to this clonotype: Its cognate antigen is unknown.

V usage is TRBV4-3 and J usage is TRBJ1-2; D gene uncertain. The TCR comes from a man aged 18 to 29 in good health. The sample was blood. CDR3 amino acids: CASSQDGGNGYTF. The DNA for the CDR3 is TGCGCCAGCAGCCAAGACGGAGGGAATGGCTACACCTTC.